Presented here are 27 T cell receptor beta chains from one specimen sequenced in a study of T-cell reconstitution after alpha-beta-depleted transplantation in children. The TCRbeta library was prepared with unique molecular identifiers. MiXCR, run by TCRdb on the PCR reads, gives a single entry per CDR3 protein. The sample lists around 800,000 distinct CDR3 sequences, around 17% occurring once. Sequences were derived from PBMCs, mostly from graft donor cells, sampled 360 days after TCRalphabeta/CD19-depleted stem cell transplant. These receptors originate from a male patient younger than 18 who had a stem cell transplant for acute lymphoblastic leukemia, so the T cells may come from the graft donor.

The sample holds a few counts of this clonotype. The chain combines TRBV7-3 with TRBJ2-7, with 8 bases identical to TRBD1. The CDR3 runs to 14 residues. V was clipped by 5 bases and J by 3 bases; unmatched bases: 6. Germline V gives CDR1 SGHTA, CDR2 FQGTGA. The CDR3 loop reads CASSPGGSLYEQYF. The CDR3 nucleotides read TGTGCCAGCAGCCCAGGGGGCTCTCTCTACGAGCAGTACTTC.

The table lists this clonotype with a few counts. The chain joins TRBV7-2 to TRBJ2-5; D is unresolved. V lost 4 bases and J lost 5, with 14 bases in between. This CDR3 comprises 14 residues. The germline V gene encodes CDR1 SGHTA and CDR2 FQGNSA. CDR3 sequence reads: CASSSGLYSETQYF. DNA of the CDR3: TGTGCCAGCAGCTCCGGGCTCTATAGCGAGACCCAGTACTTC. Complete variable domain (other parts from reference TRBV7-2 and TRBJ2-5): GAGVSQSPSNKVTEKGKDVELRCDPISGHTALYWYRQSLGQGLEFLIYFQGNSAPDKSGLPSDRFSAERTGGSVSTLTIQRTQQEDSAVYLCASSSGLYSETQYFGPGTRLLVL.

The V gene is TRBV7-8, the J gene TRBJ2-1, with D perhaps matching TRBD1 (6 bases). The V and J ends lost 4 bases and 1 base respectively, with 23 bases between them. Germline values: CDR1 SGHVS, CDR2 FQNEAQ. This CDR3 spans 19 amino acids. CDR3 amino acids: CASSSVRGHLMGSYNEQFF. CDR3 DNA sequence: TGTGCCAGCAGCTCCGTCAGGGGCCACCTCATGGGGTCCTACAATGAGCAGTTCTTC. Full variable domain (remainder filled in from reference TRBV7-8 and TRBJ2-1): GAGVSQSPRYKVAKRGQDVALRCDPISGHVSLFWYQQALGQGPEFLTYFQNEAQLDKSGLPSDRFFAERPEGSVSTLKIQRTQQEDSAVYLCASSSVRGHLMGSYNEQFFGPGTRLTVL.

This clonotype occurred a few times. CDR3 residues: CASTFLAGGWETQYF. CDR3 nucleotide sequence: TGTGCCAGCACCTTCCTAGCGGGGGGTTGGGAGACCCAGTACTTC. The chain carries TRBV5-6 and TRBJ2-5, with 11 bases aligning to TRBD2. In germline, CDR1 is SGHDT, CDR2 YYEEEE. The V segment lost 6 bases and the J segment 5 bases; nucleotides outside the gene matches: 9. The CDR3 has 15 amino acids. The complete variable domain, with remaining parts taken from reference TRBV5-6 and TRBJ2-5, reads DAGVTQSPTHLIKTRGQQVTLRCSPKSGHDTVSWYQQALGQGPQFIFQYYEEEERQRGNFPDRFSGHQFPNYSSELNVNALLLGDSALYLCASTFLAGGWETQYFGPGTRLLVL.

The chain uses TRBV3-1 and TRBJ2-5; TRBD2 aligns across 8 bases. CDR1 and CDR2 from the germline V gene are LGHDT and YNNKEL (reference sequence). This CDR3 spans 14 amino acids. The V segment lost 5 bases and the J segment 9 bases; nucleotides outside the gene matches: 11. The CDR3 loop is CASSSGLAGESQYF. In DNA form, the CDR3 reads TGTGCCAGCAGCTCTGGACTAGCTGGGGAGTCCCAGTACTTC.

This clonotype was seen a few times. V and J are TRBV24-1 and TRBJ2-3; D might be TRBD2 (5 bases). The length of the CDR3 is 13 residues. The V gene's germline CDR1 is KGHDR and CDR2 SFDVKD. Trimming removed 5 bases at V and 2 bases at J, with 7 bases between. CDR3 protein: CATSGRNTDTQYF. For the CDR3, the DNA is TGTGCCACCAGTGGGAGGAACACAGATACGCAGTATTTT.

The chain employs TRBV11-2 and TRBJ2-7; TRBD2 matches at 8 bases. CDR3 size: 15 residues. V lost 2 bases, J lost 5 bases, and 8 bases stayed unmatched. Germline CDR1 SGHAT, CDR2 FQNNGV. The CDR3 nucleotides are TGTGCCAGCAGCTTAAGGGTTAGCGGGATCAACGAGCAGTACTTC. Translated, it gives CASSLRVSGINEQYF.

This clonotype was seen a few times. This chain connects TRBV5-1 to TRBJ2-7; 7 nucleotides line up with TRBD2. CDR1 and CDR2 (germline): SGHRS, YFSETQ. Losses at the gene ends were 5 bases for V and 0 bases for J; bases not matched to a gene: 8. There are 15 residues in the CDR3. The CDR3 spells CASRTGGSSSYEQYF. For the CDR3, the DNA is TGCGCCAGCAGGACGGGAGGATCGAGCTCCTACGAGCAGTACTTC.

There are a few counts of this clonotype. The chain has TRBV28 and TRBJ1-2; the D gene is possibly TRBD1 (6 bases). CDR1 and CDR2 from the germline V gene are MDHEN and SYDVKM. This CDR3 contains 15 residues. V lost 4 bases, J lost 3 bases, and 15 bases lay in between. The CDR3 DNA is TGTGCCAGCAGTTCGCCCGGGGGGCCCCACTATGGCTACACCTTC. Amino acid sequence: CASSSPGGPHYGYTF.

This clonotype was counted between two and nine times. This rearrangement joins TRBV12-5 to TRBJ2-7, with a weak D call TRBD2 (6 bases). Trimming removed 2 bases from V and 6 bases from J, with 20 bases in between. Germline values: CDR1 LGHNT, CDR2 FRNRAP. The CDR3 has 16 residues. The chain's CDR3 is CASGLPAGPLPLEQYF. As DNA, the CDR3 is TGTGCTAGTGGTTTGCCAGCGGGTCCATTACCTCTCGAGCAGTACTTC.

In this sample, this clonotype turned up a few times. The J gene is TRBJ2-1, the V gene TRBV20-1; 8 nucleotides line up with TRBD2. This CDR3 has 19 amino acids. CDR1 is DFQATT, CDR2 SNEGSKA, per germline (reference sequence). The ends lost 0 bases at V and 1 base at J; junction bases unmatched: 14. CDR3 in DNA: TGCAGTGCTAGAGATGGGCCTAGCGGGTGGATCGTATCCTACAATGAGCAGTTCTTC. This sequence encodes CSARDGPSGWIVSYNEQFF.

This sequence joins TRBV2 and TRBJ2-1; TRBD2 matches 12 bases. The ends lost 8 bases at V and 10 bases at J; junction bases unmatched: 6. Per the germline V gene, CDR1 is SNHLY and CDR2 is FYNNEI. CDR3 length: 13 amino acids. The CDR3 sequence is CASQASGRAEQFF. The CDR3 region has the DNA TGTGCCAGCCAGGCTAGCGGGAGGGCCGAGCAGTTCTTC. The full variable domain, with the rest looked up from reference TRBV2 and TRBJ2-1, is EPEVTQTPSHQVTQMGQEVILRCVPISNHLYFYWYRQILGQKVEFLVSFYNNEISEKSEIFDDQFSVERPDGSNFTLKIRSTKLEDSAMYFCASQASGRAEQFFGPGTRLTVL.

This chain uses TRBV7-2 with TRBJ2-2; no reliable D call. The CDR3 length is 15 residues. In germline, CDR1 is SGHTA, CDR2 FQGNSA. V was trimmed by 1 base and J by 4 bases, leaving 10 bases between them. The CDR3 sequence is CASSLDAFPTGELFF. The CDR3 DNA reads TGTGCCAGCAGCTTAGATGCTTTCCCCACCGGGGAGCTGTTTTTT.

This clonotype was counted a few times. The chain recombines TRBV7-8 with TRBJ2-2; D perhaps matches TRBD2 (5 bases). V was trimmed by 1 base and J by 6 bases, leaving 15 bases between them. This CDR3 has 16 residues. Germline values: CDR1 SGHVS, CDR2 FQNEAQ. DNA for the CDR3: TGTGCCAGCAGCTTAGTTAGGACTCCGCTGCCCGGGGAGCTGTTTTTT. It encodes CASSLVRTPLPGELFF.

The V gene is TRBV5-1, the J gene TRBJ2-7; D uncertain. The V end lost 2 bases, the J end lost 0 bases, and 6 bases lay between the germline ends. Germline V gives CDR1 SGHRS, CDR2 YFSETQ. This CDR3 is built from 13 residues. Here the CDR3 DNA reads TGCGCCAGCAGCTTCTCCTTCTCCTACGAGCAGTACTTC. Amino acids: CASSFSFSYEQYF.

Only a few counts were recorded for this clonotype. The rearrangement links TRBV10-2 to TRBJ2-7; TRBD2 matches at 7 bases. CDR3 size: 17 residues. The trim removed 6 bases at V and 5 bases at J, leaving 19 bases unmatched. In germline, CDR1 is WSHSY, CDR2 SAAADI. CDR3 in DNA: TGCGCCAGCAGGGACTTCCTAGCGGCGGGAGTAAGCCACGAGCAGTACTTC. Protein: CASRDFLAAGVSHEQYF.

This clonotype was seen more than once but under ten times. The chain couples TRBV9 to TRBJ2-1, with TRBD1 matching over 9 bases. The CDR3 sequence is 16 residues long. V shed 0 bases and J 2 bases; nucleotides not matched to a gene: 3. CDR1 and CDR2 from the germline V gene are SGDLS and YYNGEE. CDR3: CASSVAGTGTYNEQFF. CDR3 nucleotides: TGTGCCAGCAGCGTAGCCGGGACAGGGACCTACAATGAGCAGTTCTTC. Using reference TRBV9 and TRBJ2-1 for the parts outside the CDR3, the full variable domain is DSGVTQTPKHLITATGQRVTLRCSPRSGDLSVYWYQQSLDQGLQFLIQYYNGEERAKGNILERFSAQQFPDLHSELNLSSLELGDSALYFCASSVAGTGTYNEQFFGPGTRLTVL.

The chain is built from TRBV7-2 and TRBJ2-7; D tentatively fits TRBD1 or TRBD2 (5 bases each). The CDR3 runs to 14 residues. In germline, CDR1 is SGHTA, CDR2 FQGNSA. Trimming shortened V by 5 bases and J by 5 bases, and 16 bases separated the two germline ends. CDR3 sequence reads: CASSPGPTAHEQYF. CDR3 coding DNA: TGTGCCAGCAGCCCGGGACCTACCGCCCACGAGCAGTACTTC. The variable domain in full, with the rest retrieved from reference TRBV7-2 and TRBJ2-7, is GAGVSQSPSNKVTEKGKDVELRCDPISGHTALYWYRQSLGQGLEFLIYFQGNSAPDKSGLPSDRFSAERTGGSVSTLTIQRTQQEDSAVYLCASSPGPTAHEQYFGPGTRLTVT.

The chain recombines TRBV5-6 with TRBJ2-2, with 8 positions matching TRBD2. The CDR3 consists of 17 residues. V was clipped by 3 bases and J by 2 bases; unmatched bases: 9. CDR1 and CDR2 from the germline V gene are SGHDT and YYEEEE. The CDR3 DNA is TGTGCCAGCAGCTCAAGAGGACTAGCAGAAAACACCGGGGAGCTGTTTTTT. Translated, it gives CASSSRGLAENTGELFF.

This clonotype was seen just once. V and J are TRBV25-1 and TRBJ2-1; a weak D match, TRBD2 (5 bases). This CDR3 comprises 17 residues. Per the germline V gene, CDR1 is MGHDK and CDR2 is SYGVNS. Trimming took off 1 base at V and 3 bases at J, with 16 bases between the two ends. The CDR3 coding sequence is TGTGCCAGCAGTGAATGGGTGGCCCGAGGGCGCTACAATGAGCAGTTCTTC. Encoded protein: CASSEWVARGRYNEQFF.

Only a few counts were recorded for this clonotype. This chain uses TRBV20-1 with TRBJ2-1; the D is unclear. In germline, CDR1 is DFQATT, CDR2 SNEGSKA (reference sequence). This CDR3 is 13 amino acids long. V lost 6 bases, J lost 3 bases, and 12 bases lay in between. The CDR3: CSAHRGYYNEQFF. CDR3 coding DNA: TGCAGTGCCCATAGAGGCTACTACAATGAGCAGTTCTTC.

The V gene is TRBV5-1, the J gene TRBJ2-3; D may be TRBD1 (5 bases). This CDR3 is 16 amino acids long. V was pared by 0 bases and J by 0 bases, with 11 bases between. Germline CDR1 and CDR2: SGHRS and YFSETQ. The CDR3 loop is CASSLDGRASTDTQYF. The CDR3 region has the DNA TGCGCCAGCAGCTTGGATGGCAGGGCTAGCACAGATACGCAGTATTTT. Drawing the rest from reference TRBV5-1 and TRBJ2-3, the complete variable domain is KAGVTQTPRYLIKTRGQQVTLSCSPISGHRSVSWYQQTPGQGLQFLFEYFSETQRNKGNFPGRFSGRQFSNSRSEMNVSTLELGDSALYLCASSLDGRASTDTQYFGPGTRLTVL.

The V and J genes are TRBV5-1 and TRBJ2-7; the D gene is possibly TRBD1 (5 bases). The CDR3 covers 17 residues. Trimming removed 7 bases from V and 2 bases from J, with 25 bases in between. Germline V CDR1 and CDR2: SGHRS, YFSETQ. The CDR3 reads CASGPNLQGVFAYEQYF. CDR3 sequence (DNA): TGCGCCAGCGGCCCGAACCTACAAGGGGTTTTCGCCTACGAGCAGTACTTC. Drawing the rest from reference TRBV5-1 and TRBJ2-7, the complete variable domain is KAGVTQTPRYLIKTRGQQVTLSCSPISGHRSVSWYQQTPGQGLQFLFEYFSETQRNKGNFPGRFSGRQFSNSRSEMNVSTLELGDSALYLCASGPNLQGVFAYEQYFGPGTRLTVT.

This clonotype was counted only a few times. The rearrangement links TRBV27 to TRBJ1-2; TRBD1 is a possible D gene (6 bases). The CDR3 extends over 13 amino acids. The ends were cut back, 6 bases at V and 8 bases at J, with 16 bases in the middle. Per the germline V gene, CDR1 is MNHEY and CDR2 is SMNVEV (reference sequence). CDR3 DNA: TGTGCCAGCAGGTTCACAGGGTCCAGCGGCTACACCTTC. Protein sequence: CASRFTGSSGYTF.

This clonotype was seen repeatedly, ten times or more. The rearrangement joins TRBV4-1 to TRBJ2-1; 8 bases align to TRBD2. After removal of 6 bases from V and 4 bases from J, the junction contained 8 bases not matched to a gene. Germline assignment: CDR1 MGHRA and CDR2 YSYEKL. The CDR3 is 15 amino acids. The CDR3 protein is CASRLRLASYNEQFF. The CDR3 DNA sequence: TGCGCCAGCAGACTCCGACTAGCGTCGTACAATGAGCAGTTCTTC.

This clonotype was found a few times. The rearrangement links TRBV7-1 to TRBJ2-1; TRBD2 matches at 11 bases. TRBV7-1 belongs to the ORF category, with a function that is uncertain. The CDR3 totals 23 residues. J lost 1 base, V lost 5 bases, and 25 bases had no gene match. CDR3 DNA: TGTGCCAGCAGCGCAGTGGGGACTAGCGGCCCCCGTCTCACTCCGGGGTCCTACAATGAGCAGTTCTTC. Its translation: CASSAVGTSGPRLTPGSYNEQFF.

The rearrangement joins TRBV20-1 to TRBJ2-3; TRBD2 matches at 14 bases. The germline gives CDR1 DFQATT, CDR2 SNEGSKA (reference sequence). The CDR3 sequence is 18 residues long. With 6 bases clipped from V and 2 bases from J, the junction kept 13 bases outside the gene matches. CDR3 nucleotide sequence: TGCAGTGCACCGGGACTAGCGGGAGCTCCGGTACCCACAGATACGCAGTATTTT. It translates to CSAPGLAGAPVPTDTQYF.